This T cell receptor (beta chain) was recorded in a study of cytomegalovirus exposure and HLA in healthy donors. The method was immunoSEQ multiplex PCR; TCRdb's version includes in-frame clones alone and lacks a portion of them. This sample has about 62,000 clones, with more than 85% found just once. Germline loops: CDR1 MNHNS, CDR2 SASEGT. This CDR3 comprises 14 residues. V was cut by 6 bases and J by 2 bases, with 12 bases left in between. Overall study findings and caveats: Investigators reported more than 150 TCR beta chains as tied to cytomegalovirus. For most TCR sequences rarity was the rule, although some public TCRs occurred in many donors. Under in vitro conditions, a few CMV-associated chains were confirmed as specific for CMV antigens. Reported performance of the classifier showed diagnosis of cytomegalovirus status with high specificity and sensitivity.

To note about this clone: Its antigen is not identified.

The sequenced sample consisted of PBMCs. The sequence came from a young woman in good health and CMV-seropositive. The V and J genes are TRBV6-1 and TRBJ2-3, with a possible D match to TRBD2 (6 bases). The chain's CDR3 is CASRYSGFTDTQYF. In DNA form, the CDR3 reads TGTGCCAGCAGATATAGCGGATTCACAGATACGCAGTATTTT.